The 21 T cell receptor beta chains below all came from one sample that was sequenced in a study of CD8 T cells in Susac syndrome. The RNA input was about 0.5 to 1 ug, and it was reverse transcribed with random hexamers. TCRdb analysed the immunoSEQ multiplex PCR reads with MiXCR anew, one entry per CDR3 protein. The table records about 120,000 distinct CDR3 sequences, around 94% of them present only once. Sequenced input: CD4+ T cells from PBMCs. These receptors were obtained from a human donor in good health.

This chain joins TRBV20-1 and TRBJ2-3; D is undetermined. CDR3 length: 13 amino acids. V dropped 2 bases and J dropped 1 base, with 7 bases sitting between them. Germline V CDR1 and CDR2: DFQATT, SNEGSKA (reference sequence). In DNA form, the CDR3 reads TGCAGTGCTAGAAGCGACGGCACAGATACGCAGTATTTT. Translated: CSARSDGTDTQYF.

The chain uses TRBV4-1 and TRBJ2-2; 10 bases map to TRBD2. CDR1 MGHRA and CDR2 YSYEKL come from the germline V gene. The CDR3 is made up of 17 amino acids. The junction had 6 bases not matched to a gene; V was cut back by 0 bases and J by 5 bases. The CDR3 is CASSQEALAGITGELFF. Here the CDR3 DNA reads TGCGCCAGCAGCCAAGAAGCACTAGCGGGAATTACCGGGGAGCTGTTTTTT.

This chain connects TRBV12-3 or TRBV12-4 to TRBJ2-1; TRBD2 might be the D (5 bases). CDR3 length: 12 residues. V was shortened by 5 bases and J by 8 bases, with 10 bases between the two germline ends. In DNA form, the CDR3 reads TGTGCCAGCAGTCCCGAGGGTTATGAGCAGTTCTTC. Translation gives CASSPEGYEQFF.

The gene calls are TRBV29-1 and TRBJ2-5; D perhaps matches TRBD2 (6 bases). V lost 3 bases, J lost 3 bases, and 8 bases lay in between. The CDR3 covers 12 residues. Germline values: CDR1 SQVTM, CDR2 ANQGSEA. The CDR3 coding sequence is TGCAGCGTTGATGGCGGGAAAGAGACCCAGTACTTC. This gives the protein CSVDGGKETQYF.

The chain carries TRBV28 and TRBJ2-4; TRBD1 agrees at 8 bases. Germline V gene data show CDR1 as MDHEN and CDR2 as SYDVKM. V shed 2 bases and J 6 bases; nucleotides not matched to a gene: 3. The CDR3 has 14 residues. CDR3 DNA sequence: TGTGCCAGCAGTTTAGGGGACAGGAGAAACATTCAGTACTTC. Its protein is CASSLGDRRNIQYF.

V is TRBV30 and J is TRBJ2-3; 7 nucleotides match TRBD2. The CDR3 sequence is 14 residues long. Germline assignment: CDR1 GTSNPN and CDR2 SVGIG (reference sequence). The J segment lost 0 bases and the V segment lost 5 bases, leaving 5 bases of the junction unmatched. The CDR3 here is CAWALSGSTDTQYF. DNA for the CDR3: TGTGCCTGGGCCCTTAGCGGGAGCACAGATACGCAGTATTTT.

The V and J genes are TRBV30 and TRBJ1-5; no clear D. Germline loops: CDR1 GTSNPN, CDR2 SVGIG (reference sequence). CDR3 length: 12 amino acids. The V end lost 0 bases, the J end lost 7 bases, and 7 bases lay between the germline ends. Here the CDR3 reads CAWSVGRQPQHF. In DNA, the CDR3 is TGTGCCTGGAGTGTAGGGAGGCAGCCCCAGCATTTT.

The CDR3 DNA is TGCAGCGTTGAACTAGGCAGCTCAACGGGAGGAAACACCATATATTTT. This encodes CSVELGSSTGGNTIYF. This rearrangement joins TRBV29-1 to TRBJ1-3; no clear D gene. V lost 2 bases to trimming and J lost 4 bases, with 18 bases between them. This CDR3 contains 16 residues. Germline CDR1 is SQVTM and CDR2 is ANQGSEA. Full variable domain (rest looked up from reference TRBV29-1 and TRBJ1-3): SAVISQKPSRDICQRGTSLTIQCQVDSQVTMMFWYRQQPGQSLTLIATANQGSEATYESGFVIDKFPISRPNLTFSTLTVSNMSPEDSSIYLCSVELGSSTGGNTIYFGEGSWLTVV.

The chain has TRBV20-1 and TRBJ2-3; TRBD2 agrees at 7 bases. Germline CDR1 reads DFQATT; CDR2 reads SNEGSKA (reference sequence). The CDR3 sequence is 14 residues long. V shed 4 bases, J shed 4 bases, and the junction held 8 bases outside the gene matches. Written as DNA, the CDR3 is TGCAGTGCTATAACAGTGGCGGGAGCAGATACGCAGTATTTT. It translates to CSAITVAGADTQYF.

The chain employs TRBV30 and TRBJ1-4; D is unclear. Germline loops: CDR1 GTSNPN, CDR2 SVGIG (reference sequence). V was cut by 0 bases and J by 0 bases, with 17 bases left in between. CDR3 length: 18 amino acids. CDR3 amino acids: CAWSVSLISMATNEKLFF. The DNA for the CDR3 is TGTGCCTGGAGTGTATCCCTAATTTCGATGGCAACTAATGAAAAACTGTTTTTT.

The chain has TRBV7-3 and TRBJ2-5, with TRBD2 matching 11 bases. The J call may be wrong; the DNA end is better matched by TRBJ2-1. The CDR3 is 14 amino acids. Germline CDR1 is SGHTA and CDR2 is FQGTGA. The CDR3 DNA is TGTGCCAGCAGCTTAACGGCGACTAGCGGGACCCAGTTCTTC. It yields the protein CASSLTATSGTQFF.

Comments on this clonotype: Mismatch with germline at one junction end may stem from a read error. The chain couples TRBV7-9 to TRBJ1-2; 7 positions match TRBD1. CDR1 is SEHNR and CDR2 is FQNEAQ in the germline V gene (reference sequence). The CDR3 covers 16 residues. DNA of the CDR3: TGTGCCAGCATCTTAACTAGCGGGACAGCGAGTCGGGGCTACACCTTC. Protein sequence: CASILTSGTASRGYTF.

The rearrangement joins TRBV30 to TRBJ1-3, with D maybe TRBD1 (5 bases). V gave up 2 bases and J gave up 4 bases, with 15 bases separating them. CDR1 and CDR2 (germline): GTSNPN, SVGIG (reference sequence). The CDR3 runs to 15 residues. In DNA, the CDR3 is TGTGCCTGGAGTCGGACACCGGCAACGGGAAACACCATATATTTT. Protein: CAWSRTPATGNTIYF.

The chain employs TRBV20-1 and TRBJ2-1; perhaps TRBD2 as D (6 bases). The CDR3 loop spans 15 amino acids. V gave up 4 bases and J gave up 5 bases, with 18 bases separating them. Germline-derived CDR1 and CDR2 are DFQATT and SNEGSKA (reference sequence). The CDR3 DNA reads as TGCAGTGCTACTCCGACTATTAGCGGCCACAATGAGCAGTTCTTC. It specifies CSATPTISGHNEQFF.

The CDR3 reads CASSQAVAPINYGYTF. CDR3 DNA sequence: TGTGCCAGCAGCCAAGCAGTTGCCCCGATTAACTATGGCTACACCTTC. The rearrangement links TRBV3-1 to TRBJ1-2; no firm D call. This CDR3 comprises 16 residues. Germline assignment: CDR1 LGHDT and CDR2 YNNKEL (reference sequence). V shed 1 base and J shed 1 base, with 13 bases lying between them. Full variable domain (remainder filled in from reference TRBV3-1 and TRBJ1-2): DTAVSQTPKYLVTQMGNDKSIKCEQNLGHDTMYWYKQDSKKFLKIMFSYNNKELIINETVPNRFSPKSPDKAHLNLHINSLELGDSAVYFCASSQAVAPINYGYTFGSGTRLTVV.

The chain employs TRBV7-2 and TRBJ2-1, with 7 bases that match TRBD1. The tail of the sequence fits TRBJ2-7 better, so the J call may be wrong. There are 11 residues in the CDR3. In germline, CDR1 is SGHTA, CDR2 FQGNSA. CDR3 coding DNA: TGTGCCAGCAGCTTGGGGGACAGGCAGTACTTC. Its protein product is CASSLGDRQYF.

V is TRBV12-3 or TRBV12-4 and J is TRBJ2-7; D ambiguous. This CDR3 is 13 amino acids long. The V end lost 6 bases, the J end lost 6 bases, and 15 bases lay between the germline ends. Here the CDR3 reads CASSPLRAGEQYF. The CDR3, as DNA: TGTGCCAGCAGCCCACTCCGGGCCGGCGAGCAGTACTTC.

The gene calls are TRBV27 and TRBJ1-5; D is possibly TRBD1 (6 bases). The CDR3 loop spans 15 amino acids. In germline, CDR1 is MNHEY, CDR2 SMNVEV (reference sequence). The V end was cut by 0 bases, the J end by 6 bases, with 12 bases between. CDR3 sequence (DNA): TGTGCCAGCAGTTTATCGGTCAGGGGTGGTCAGCCCCAGCATTTT. Translated: CASSLSVRGGQPQHF.

The rearrangement links TRBV2 to TRBJ2-5, with no clear D. The CDR3 has 13 amino acids. V dropped 6 bases and J dropped 3 bases, with 11 bases sitting between them. Germline CDR1 and CDR2: SNHLY and FYNNEI. CDR3 DNA: TGTGCCAGCAGCTCAGACGGAGAAGAGACCCAGTACTTC. Translated, it gives CASSSDGEETQYF. Supplemented by reference TRBV2 and TRBJ2-5, the full variable domain reads EPEVTQTPSHQVTQMGQEVILRCVPISNHLYFYWYRQILGQKVEFLVSFYNNEISEKSEIFDDQFSVERPDGSNFTLKIRSTKLEDSAMYFCASSSDGEETQYFGPGTRLLVL.

J is TRBJ1-1 and V is TRBV19; D may be TRBD1 (5 bases). The CDR3 is made up of 15 amino acids. Per germline, CDR1 LNHDA and CDR2 SQIVND (reference sequence). Trimming took off 3 bases at V and 5 bases at J, with 16 bases between the two ends. The CDR3 loop is CASSILQARGTEAFF. CDR3 nucleotide sequence: TGTGCCAGTAGTATCCTACAGGCACGGGGAACTGAAGCTTTCTTT.

In this sample, this clonotype turned up a few times. The J gene is TRBJ2-1, the V gene TRBV9; 13 nucleotides agree with TRBD2. CDR3 size: 15 residues. The trim removed 4 bases at V and 8 bases at J, leaving 6 bases unmatched. Germline lookup yields CDR1 SGDLS and CDR2 YYNGEE. CDR3 loop: CASSLGLAGRDEQFF. CDR3 in DNA: TGTGCCAGCAGCTTGGGACTAGCGGGGAGGGATGAGCAGTTCTTC.